This T cell receptor (beta chain) was recorded in a study of T cell responses to AZD1222 COVID-19 vaccine. General study findings and limits: With dominance at 160-218 and 743-854, vaccine-associated CD4 TCRs spanned spike. Reportedly, nearly half the spike-specific TCRs target unmutated variant regions. Only 5 or 6 people who got AZD1222 tested seropositive at baseline.

Repertoires were generated with immunoSEQ multiplex PCR, while TCRdb's copy carries only in-frame clones and drops some. Here the sample spans roughly 140,000 clones, 70% to 90% being singletons. The CDR3 length is 17 residues. The V gene lost 7 bases and the J gene lost 1 base, with 22 bases spanning the gap. Per germline, CDR1 MNHEY and CDR2 SMNVEV (reference sequence). In regard to this clone: The antigen is not known.

This chain joins TRBV27 and TRBJ1-1; perhaps TRBD1 as D (6 bases). This TCR was sampled from an adult in good health. Sequences were derived from peripheral blood, sampled on day 0 of AZD1222 vaccination. The CDR3 DNA is TGTGCCAGCACCCCTACTCGGGGGCGGGGGCGGAACACTGAAGCTTTCTTT. Translating it yields CASTPTRGRGRNTEAFF.